This T cell receptor beta chain was sequenced in a study of technical replicates of blood from several donors. The data were produced by immunoSEQ multiplex PCR, yet TCRdb's version contains in-frame clones alone and is incomplete. The sample includes some 85,000 clones, over 90% of them seen just once. The CDR3 spans 15 residues. The rearrangement joins TRBV1 to TRBJ2-7; the table's D call, TRBD2, was not checked against the DNA. TRBV1 has pseudogene status. This receptor was taken from a human donor in good health. The sequenced sample consisted of T cells isolated from PBMCs. The CDR3 DNA reads as TGCACCAGCAGCCAAACTAGCGGATCTTTCTACGAGCAGTACTTC. It translates to CTSSQTSGSFYEQYF.